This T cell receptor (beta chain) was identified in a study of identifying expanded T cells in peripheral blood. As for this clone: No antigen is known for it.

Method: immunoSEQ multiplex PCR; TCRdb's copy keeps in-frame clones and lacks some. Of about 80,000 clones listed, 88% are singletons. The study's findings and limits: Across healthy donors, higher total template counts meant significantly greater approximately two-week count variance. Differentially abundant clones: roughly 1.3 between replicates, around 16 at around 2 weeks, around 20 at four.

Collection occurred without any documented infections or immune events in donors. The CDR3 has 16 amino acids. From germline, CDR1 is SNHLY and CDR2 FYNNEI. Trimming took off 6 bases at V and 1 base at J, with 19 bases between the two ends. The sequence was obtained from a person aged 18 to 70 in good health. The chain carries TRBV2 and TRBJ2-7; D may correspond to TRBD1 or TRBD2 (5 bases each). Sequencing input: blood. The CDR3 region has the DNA TGTGCCAGCAGGAACCCCACAGGAGAGCGGTCCTACGAGCAGTACTTC. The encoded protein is CASRNPTGERSYEQYF.